Below, 14 T cell receptor beta chains from the same sample are listed, as sequenced in a study of blood T cells in healthy people across ages. A second about 7 to 12 cycle PCR used barcoded and J-beta primers. MiXCR, applied by TCRdb to the 5' RACE reads, yields one record per CDR3 protein. The sample lists about 680,000 distinct CDR3 sequences; roughly 50% were seen once. Sequencing input: blood. The receptor source for this set is a woman between 55 and 75 years old in good health.

This clonotype was counted between two and nine times. J is TRBJ2-3 and V is TRBV20-1; a weak D match, TRBD1 (5 bases). CDR3 length equals 14 residues. Germline CDR1 is DFQATT and CDR2 is SNEGSKA (reference sequence). With 0 bases removed from V and 2 bases from J, the gap between germline ends came to 9 bases. The DNA of the CDR3 is TGCAGTGCTAGAGACCGACAGTTCACAGATACGCAGTATTTT. As protein: CSARDRQFTDTQYF.

J is TRBJ1-5 and V is TRBV7-2; 7 bases map to TRBD1. Trimming cost V 7 bases and J 7 bases; bases outside gene matches: 10. CDR1 and CDR2 from the germline V gene are SGHTA and FQGNSA. The CDR3 sequence is 14 residues long. CDR3: CASTRGQGDQPQHF. Written as DNA, the CDR3 is TGTGCCAGCACCCGGGGTCAGGGGGACCAGCCCCAGCATTTT.

The chain has TRBV4-2 and TRBJ1-5; D may be TRBD1 (6 bases). The germline V gene has CDR1 LGHNA and CDR2 YNFKEQ. This CDR3 contains 17 residues. Deletions cut 1 base from V and 2 bases from J, with 15 bases between. The CDR3 sequence: CASSQAFKGGGNQPQHF. Written as DNA, the CDR3 is TGTGCCAGCAGCCAAGCCTTCAAGGGGGGAGGCAATCAGCCCCAGCATTTT.

The chain has TRBV20-1 and TRBJ2-3, with 10 bases that match TRBD2. The germline gives CDR1 DFQATT, CDR2 SNEGSKA (reference sequence). V lost 1 base, J lost 5 bases, and 3 bases stayed unmatched. The CDR3 consists of 14 residues. The CDR3 DNA follows: TGCAGTGCTAGAGTCGGGACTAGCGTAGATACGCAGTATTTT. Amino acid sequence: CSARVGTSVDTQYF.

This clonotype was detected a few times. The chain links TRBV5-1 to TRBJ1-2; no definite D call. Germline loops: CDR1 SGHRS, CDR2 YFSETQ. V dropped 4 bases and J dropped 4 bases, with 11 bases sitting between them. The length of the CDR3 is 13 residues. This chain's CDR3 is CASSISLGYGYTF. The CDR3 nucleotides are TGCGCCAGCAGCATTAGCCTTGGCTATGGCTACACCTTC. Variable domain in full (rest from reference TRBV5-1 and TRBJ1-2): KAGVTQTPRYLIKTRGQQVTLSCSPISGHRSVSWYQQTPGQGLQFLFEYFSETQRNKGNFPGRFSGRQFSNSRSEMNVSTLELGDSALYLCASSISLGYGYTFGSGTRLTVV.

This clonotype has a single count. The V and J genes are TRBV12-3 or TRBV12-4 and TRBJ1-6; perhaps TRBD1 as D (6 bases). Trimming left V 6 bases short and J 5 bases short, with 17 bases between. This CDR3 is built from 16 residues. The CDR3 sequence: CASRMGATGNNSPLHF. The CDR3 bases are TGTGCCAGCAGAATGGGCGCGACAGGAAATAATTCACCCCTCCACTTT.

The table lists this clonotype with a count of one. The CDR3 nucleotides are TGTGCCAGCAGTCCAGGGAATACGCAGTATTTT. This codes for CASSPGNTQYF. The rearrangement links TRBV7-9 to TRBJ2-3; TRBD1 might be the D (5 bases). Germline V gives CDR1 SEHNR, CDR2 FQNEAQ (reference sequence). The CDR3 spans 11 residues. V was clipped by 6 bases and J by 7 bases, with 8 bases between them.

The J gene is TRBJ2-7, the V gene TRBV20-1; no clear D. CDR1 and CDR2 (germline): DFQATT, SNEGSKA (reference sequence). This CDR3 region has 14 residues. V was clipped by 2 bases and J by 0 bases, with 11 bases between them. The CDR3 is CSARSQKSSYEQYF. The DNA for the CDR3 is TGCAGTGCTAGAAGCCAGAAGAGCTCCTACGAGCAGTACTTC.

The V gene is TRBV7-2, the J gene TRBJ2-7; D may be TRBD2 (6 bases). The end of the DNA aligns better with TRBJ2-5, so the J call may be wrong. The CDR3 consists of 15 residues. The germline CDR1 and CDR2 sequences are SGHTA and FQGNSA. CDR3 protein: CASSCGGGSAETQYF. Here the CDR3 DNA reads TGTGCCAGCAGCTGCGGTGGGGGGAGCGCAGAGACCCAGTACTTC.

CDR3 bases: TGTGCCAGCAGCCAGCGACAGGGGGCTGGCGAGCAGTACTTC. It is translated as CASSQRQGAGEQYF. The V gene is TRBV7-2, the J gene TRBJ2-7, with 10 nucleotides matching TRBD1. The CDR3 runs 14 residues. V lost 5 bases, J lost 6 bases, and 7 bases stayed unmatched. Germline V lookup: CDR1 SGHTA, CDR2 FQGNSA. Drawing the rest from reference TRBV7-2 and TRBJ2-7, the complete variable domain is GAGVSQSPSNKVTEKGKDVELRCDPISGHTALYWYRQSLGQGLEFLIYFQGNSAPDKSGLPSDRFSAERTGGSVSTLTIQRTQQEDSAVYLCASSQRQGAGEQYFGPGTRLTVT.

The rearrangement links TRBV30 to TRBJ2-5, with a possible D match to TRBD1 (6 bases). The DNA end is more similar to TRBJ2-7, so the J call may be wrong. Per germline, CDR1 GTSNPN and CDR2 SVGIG (reference sequence). This CDR3 has 11 residues. CDR3: CAWNQGNEQYF. The DNA of the CDR3 is TGTGCCTGGAATCAGGGGAACGAGCAGTACTTC.

V is TRBV25-1 and J is TRBJ2-5; 10 bases agree with TRBD1. V lost 3 bases, J lost 2 bases, and 3 bases stayed unmatched. The CDR3 is 15 residues long. Looked up from germline, CDR1 is MGHDK and CDR2 is SYGVNS. CDR3 DNA sequence: TGTGCCAGCAGTGATAGGACAGGGGGACAAGAGACCCAGTACTTC. It is translated as CASSDRTGGQETQYF.

The chain uses TRBV28 and TRBJ1-1, with D perhaps matching TRBD1 (6 bases). The CDR3 is 15 residues long. V was clipped by 8 bases and J by 1 base, with 17 bases between them. The germline V gene encodes CDR1 MDHEN and CDR2 SYDVKM. The CDR3 is CASLTGTRGNTEAFF. CDR3 bases: TGTGCCAGCCTAACAGGGACTCGGGGGAACACTGAAGCTTTCTTT.

In regard to this clonotype: A read error may produce the germline difference seen at one junction end. The V gene is TRBV19, the J gene TRBJ1-6, with 8 positions matching TRBD1. Per the germline V gene, CDR1 is LNHDA and CDR2 is SQIVND (reference sequence). CDR3 size: 14 residues. The DNA of the CDR3 is TGTGCCAGTAGATCGGACAGGGATAATTCACCCTTCCACTTT. Protein: CASRSDRDNSPFHF.